By its share, the clone carrying this T cell receptor beta chain is medium-sized. The antigen is undetermined. The germline V gene has CDR1 LNHDA and CDR2 SQIVND (reference sequence). Trimming removed 4 bases from V and 5 bases from J, with 3 bases in between. This CDR3 region has 11 residues. This sample stems from a study of memory CD4+ T cells and cytomegalovirus serostatus. The wider study: Donors were healthy Belgian adults, 10 or so CMV seropositive and roughly 25 seronegative.

The sort gate was single viable CD3+CD4+CD8-CD45RO+ cells for memory CD4+ T cells. Assay used: immunoSEQ multiplex PCR; TCRdb lists only in-frame clones, some missing. The repertoire holds about 57,000 clones, with more than 60% as singletons. Whole-study findings and limits: Median bootstrapped AUC for CMV status was just under 0.97 originally, approximately 0.93 US-trained. Of under 200 reported CMV TCRbeta sequences, under 80 were found in memory CD4+ repertoires. The CMV-associated TCR signature appears largely within the CD4+ memory repertoire.

The clonotype comes from an adult in good health and CMV-seronegative. The specimen sequenced was memory CD4+ T cells from blood. The V gene is TRBV19, the J gene TRBJ1-3; D gene ambiguous. The CDR3 reads CASSTRNTIYF. The CDR3 DNA reads TGTGCCAGTAGTACCCGAAACACCATATATTTT.